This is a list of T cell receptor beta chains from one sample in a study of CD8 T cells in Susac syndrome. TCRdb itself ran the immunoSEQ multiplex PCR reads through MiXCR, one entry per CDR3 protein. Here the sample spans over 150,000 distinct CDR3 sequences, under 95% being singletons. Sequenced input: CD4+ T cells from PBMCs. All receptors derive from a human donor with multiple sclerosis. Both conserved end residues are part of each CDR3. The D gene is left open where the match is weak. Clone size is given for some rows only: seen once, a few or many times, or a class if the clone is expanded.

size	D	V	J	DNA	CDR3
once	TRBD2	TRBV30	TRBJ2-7	TGTGCCTGGAGACGTCGTAGCGGGGCCTCCTACGAGCAGTACTTC	CAWRRRSGASYEQYF
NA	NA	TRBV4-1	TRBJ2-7	TGCGCCAGCAGCCAAGATCGAGGGGGGCGAGAGCAGTACTTC	CASSQDRGGREQYF
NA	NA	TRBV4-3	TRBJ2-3	TGCGCCAGCAGCCAAGATTTTAATGGCGCAGATACGCAGTATTTT	CASSQDFNGADTQYF
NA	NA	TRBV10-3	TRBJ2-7	TGTGCCATCAGACAGACCTACGAGCAGTACTTC	CAIRQTYEQYF
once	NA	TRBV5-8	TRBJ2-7	TGTGCCAGCAGCTTCTCCCCGGGACATTACGAGCAGTACTTC	CASSFSPGHYEQYF
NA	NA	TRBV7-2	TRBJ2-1	TGTGCCAGCAGCTTACTCCGAAACAATGAGCAGTTCTTC	CASSLLRNNEQFF
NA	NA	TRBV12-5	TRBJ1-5	TGTGCTAGTGGTTTGATAGGTTATAGCAATCAGCCCCAGCATTTT	CASGLIGYSNQPQHF
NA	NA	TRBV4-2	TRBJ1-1	TGTGCCAGCAGCCAAGTCGACCGGGATAACACTGAAGCTTTCTTT	CASSQVDRDNTEAFF
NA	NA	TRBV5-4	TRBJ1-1	TGTGCCAGCAGCTTGGGGGGTCCCCGGATGAACACTGAAGCTTTCTTT	CASSLGGPRMNTEAFF
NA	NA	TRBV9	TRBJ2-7	TGTGCCAGCAGCGTAGGGGATAGCTCCTACGAGCAGTACTTC	CASSVGDSSYEQYF
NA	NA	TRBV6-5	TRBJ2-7	TGTGCCAGCAGTTACCAGAGGGGGACCGGCTACGAGCAGTACTTC	CASSYQRGTGYEQYF
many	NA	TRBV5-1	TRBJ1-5	TGTGCCAGCAGCTTGGGTAGCAATCAGCCCCAGCATTTT	CASSLGSNQPQHF
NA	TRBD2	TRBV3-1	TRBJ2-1	TGTGCCAGCAGCCACAGGACTAGCGGGCAGTTCTTC	CASSHRTSGQFF
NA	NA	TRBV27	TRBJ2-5	TGTGCCAGCAGTTTAAGGTCAGGGACCAAGACCCAGTACTTC	CASSLRSGTKTQYF
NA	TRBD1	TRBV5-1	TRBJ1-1	TGCGCCAGCAGCAGGACAGGGACAATGAACACTGAAGCTTTCTTT	CASSRTGTMNTEAFF
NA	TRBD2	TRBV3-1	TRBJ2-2	TGTGCCAGCAGCTCCGGGACTAGTTCTGCCGGGGAGCTGTTTTTT	CASSSGTSSAGELFF
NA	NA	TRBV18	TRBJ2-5	TGTGCCAGCTCACCAGGGCTTGGCCACCAAGAGACCCAGTACTTC	CASSPGLGHQETQYF
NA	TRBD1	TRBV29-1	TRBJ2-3	TGCAGCGTTGAAGGGCCGAAGACAGGGCCAGATACGCAGTATTTT	CSVEGPKTGPDTQYF
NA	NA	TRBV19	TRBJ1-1	TGTGCCAGTAGTATATATGGGATGAACACTGAAGCTTTCTTT	CASSIYGMNTEAFF
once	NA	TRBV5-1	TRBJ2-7	TGCGCCAGCAGCTGGGGACTCCCGGGCCCGAACGGGCAGTACTTC	CASSWGLPGPNGQYF
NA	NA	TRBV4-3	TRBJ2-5	TGCGCCAGCAGCCGAGCCGACCGGGATCCCCAAGAGACCCAGTACTTC	CASSRADRDPQETQYF
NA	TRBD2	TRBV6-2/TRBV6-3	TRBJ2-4	TGTGCCAGCATTAAGCTCGGGGGGAGGGAACACATTCAGTACTTC	CASIKLGGREHIQYF
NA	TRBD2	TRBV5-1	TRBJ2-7	TGCGCCAGCAGCTTGGGGCCGGGACTAGCAGGTCGCGAGCAGTACTTC	CASSLGPGLAGREQYF
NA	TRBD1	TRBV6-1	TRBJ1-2	TGTGCCAGCAGTCAGCCGCGCGGACAGGGTGCTAACTATGGCTACACCTTC	CASSQPRGQGANYGYTF
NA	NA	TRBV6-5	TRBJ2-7	TGTGCCAGCAGAGCTCCAGGCTACGAGCAGTACTTC	CASRAPGYEQYF
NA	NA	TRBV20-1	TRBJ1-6	TGCAGTGCTAGATCCGTTCAAACTTATTCTTCCCGGGACGGAAATTCACCCCTCCACTTT	CSARSVQTYSSRDGNSPLHF
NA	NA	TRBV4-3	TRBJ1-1	TGCGCCAGCAGCCAAGATCAGGAGGGGGGCCTTGAGGCTTTCTTT	CASSQDQEGGLEAFF
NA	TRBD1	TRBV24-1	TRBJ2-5	TGTGCCGTCGGGGACAGTACACAAGAGACCCAGTACTTC	CAVGDSTQETQYF
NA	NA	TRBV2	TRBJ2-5	TGTGCCAGCAGTGACGCCAGGTACCAAGAGACCCAGTACTTC	CASSDARYQETQYF
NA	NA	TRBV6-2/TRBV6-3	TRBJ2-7	TGTGCCAGCACACCTCGCGGGGCCTACGAGCAGTACTTC	CASTPRGAYEQYF
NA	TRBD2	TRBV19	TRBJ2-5	TGTGCCAGTTCGGGGGGAGCGGGGGAGACCCAGTACTTC	CASSGGAGETQYF
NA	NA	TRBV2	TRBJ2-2	TGTGCCAGCAGTGGGCGTCCGTTCACCGGGGAGCTGTTTTTT	CASSGRPFTGELFF
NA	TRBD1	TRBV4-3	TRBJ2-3	TGCGCCAGCAGCCAAGCGGGGACAGCCACAGATACGCAGTATTTT	CASSQAGTATDTQYF
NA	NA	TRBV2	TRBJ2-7	TGTGCCACCTCCTCGTTTTGGGAGCAGTACTTC	CATSSFWEQYF
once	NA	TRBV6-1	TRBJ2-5	TGTGCCAGCAAAGGGTATTGGGTTTTCGAGACCCAGTACTTC	CASKGYWVFETQYF
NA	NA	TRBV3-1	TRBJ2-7	TGTGCCAGCAGCCAAGATGAGGGGGCGGGGGAGCAGTACTTC	CASSQDEGAGEQYF
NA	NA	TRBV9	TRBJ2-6	TGTGCCAGCAGCTTGCCGGGACCGAGTTTGACTTTC	CASSLPGPSLTF
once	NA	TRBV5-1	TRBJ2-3	TGCGCCAGCAGCTTCTCGGCAGATACGCAGTATTTT	CASSFSADTQYF
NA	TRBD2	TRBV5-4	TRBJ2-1	TGTGCCAGCCTAGCGGGAGGTGGAAATGAGCAGTTCTTC	CASLAGGGNEQFF
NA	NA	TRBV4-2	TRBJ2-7	TGTGCCAGCAGCCAAGGTATAGGGCGCTCCATACGCGAGCAGTACTTC	CASSQGIGRSIREQYF
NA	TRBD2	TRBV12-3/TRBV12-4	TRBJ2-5	TGTGCCAGCAGGGGACAAGGGACTAGCGAGGTGACCCAGTACTTC	CASRGQGTSEVTQYF
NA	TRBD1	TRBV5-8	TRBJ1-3	TGTGCCAGCAGCTTCACCGGACAGGGGGACACCATATATTTT	CASSFTGQGDTIYF
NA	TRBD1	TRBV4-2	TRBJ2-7	TGTGCCAGCAGTCCCACCGGGACAGGGTCAGAGGAGCAGTACTTC	CASSPTGTGSEEQYF
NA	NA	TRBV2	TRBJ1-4	TGTGCCAGCAACCACTACGTTAATGAAAAACTGTTTTTT	CASNHYVNEKLFF
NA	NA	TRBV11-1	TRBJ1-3	TGTGCCAGCAGCCAATCTCGGGCCATCCATCCTGGAAACACCATATATTTT	CASSQSRAIHPGNTIYF
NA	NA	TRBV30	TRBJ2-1	TGTGCCTGGGAAATACAGAATGAGCAGTTCTTC	CAWEIQNEQFF
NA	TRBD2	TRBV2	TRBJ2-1	TGTGCCAGTTCTACCGGGACTAGCGGATACAATGAGCAGTTCTTC	CASSTGTSGYNEQFF
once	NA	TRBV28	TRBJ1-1	TGTGCCATAACCTTGTCCAGGGGGAACACTGAAGCTTTCTTT	CAITLSRGNTEAFF
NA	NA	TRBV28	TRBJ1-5	TGTGCCAGCAGTCAAAAGACAGGAGTCAGACATTTT	CASSQKTGVRHF
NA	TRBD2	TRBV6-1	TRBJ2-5	TGTGCCAGCGGTAGTGCGGGAGGTTTCCAAGAGACCCAGTACTTC	CASGSAGGFQETQYF
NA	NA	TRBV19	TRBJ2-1	TGTGCCAGTAGTATAGCCAGGCTAGAGGGCCTTCCTGAGCAGTTCTTC	CASSIARLEGLPEQFF
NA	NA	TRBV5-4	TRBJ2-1	TGTGCCAGCAGCTTTGGCGGACAACGCTACAATGAGCAGTTCTTC	CASSFGGQRYNEQFF
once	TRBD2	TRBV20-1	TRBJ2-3	TGCAGTGTCGGGAGGACTAGCGGAATCACAGATACGCAGTATTTT	CSVGRTSGITDTQYF
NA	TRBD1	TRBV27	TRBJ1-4	TGTGCCAGCAGTAGAGGACAGGCGGGTAATGAAAAACTGTTTTTT	CASSRGQAGNEKLFF
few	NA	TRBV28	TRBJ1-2	TGTGCCAGCAGTTTAGCGGGGGGTGGCTATGGCTACACCTTC	CASSLAGGGYGYTF
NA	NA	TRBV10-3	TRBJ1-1	TGTGCCATCAGCGAACTGAACACTGAAGCTTTCTTT	CAISELNTEAFF
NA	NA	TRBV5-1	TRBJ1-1	TGCGCCAGCAGCTCGGACACTGAAGCTTTCTTT	CASSSDTEAFF
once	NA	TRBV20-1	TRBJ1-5	TGCAGTGGACGAGGGGGAGGGGAATCCAATCAGCCCCAGCATTTT	CSGRGGGESNQPQHF
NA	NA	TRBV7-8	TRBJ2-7	TGTGCCAGCAGCTTAAGGCACGGATCCTACGAGCAGTACTTC	CASSLRHGSYEQYF